This T cell receptor beta chain was obtained from a study of regulatory T cells in long-lasting Graves disease. Combining iRepertoire HTBI primers with Arm-PCR of CDR3 regions, the authors built TCR beta libraries. TCRdb fed the multiplex PCR reads into MiXCR, producing one record per CDR3 protein. In the table there are about 500,000 distinct CDR3 sequences, about 12% of which are singletons. The length of the CDR3 is 16 residues. In germline, CDR1 is SGDLS, CDR2 YYNGEE. V dropped 0 bases and J dropped 4; count of bases not matched to a gene: 6. Comments on this clonotype: Antigen specificity is unknown.

As to time point: newly diagnosed GD, antithyroid drugs for less than 3 months. From PBMCs, RNA was extracted and then used to make the TCR library. Points from the study as a whole: Persistent patients shared more public clonotypes (about 2,600) than new patients (966). Persistent disease was characterized by preferential usage of TRBV28, TRBJ1-2 and TRBJ2-5.

This sample also appeared in a second study, on T cells in Graves' hyperthyroidism and ophthalmopathy.

This chain connects TRBV9 to TRBJ2-3, with 9 bases fitting TRBD2. Sequenced here: peripheral blood mononuclear cells (PBMCs), sampled at new diagnosis, from a patient treated with antithyroid drugs. This receptor was identified in a woman in her 30s with Graves disease. CDR3 in DNA: TGTGCCAGCAGCGTAGAGGGCGGGAGGGCCTCAGATACGCAGTATTTT. Protein product: CASSVEGGRASDTQYF.